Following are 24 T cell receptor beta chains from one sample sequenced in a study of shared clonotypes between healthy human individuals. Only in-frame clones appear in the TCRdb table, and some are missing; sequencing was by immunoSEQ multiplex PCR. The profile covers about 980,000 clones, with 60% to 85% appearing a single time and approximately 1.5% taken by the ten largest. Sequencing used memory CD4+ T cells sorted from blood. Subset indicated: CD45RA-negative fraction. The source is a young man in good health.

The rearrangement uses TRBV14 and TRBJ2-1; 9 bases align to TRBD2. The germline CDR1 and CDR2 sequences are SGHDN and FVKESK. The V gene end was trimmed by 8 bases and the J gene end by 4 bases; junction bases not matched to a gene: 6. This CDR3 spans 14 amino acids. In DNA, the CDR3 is TGTGCCAGCTCTCAGACTAGCGGATACAATGAGCAGTTCTTC. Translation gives CASSQTSGYNEQFF. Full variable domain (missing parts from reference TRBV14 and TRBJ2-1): EAGVTQFPSHSVIEKGQTVTLRCDPISGHDNLYWYRRVMGKEIKFLLHFVKESKQDESGMPNNRFLAERTGGTYSTLKVQPAELEDSGVYFCASSQTSGYNEQFFGPGTRLTVL.

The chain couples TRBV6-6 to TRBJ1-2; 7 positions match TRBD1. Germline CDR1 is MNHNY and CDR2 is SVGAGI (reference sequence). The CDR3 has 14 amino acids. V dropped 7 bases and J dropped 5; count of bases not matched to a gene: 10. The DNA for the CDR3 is TGTGCCAGCAATGTGTTGGACAGGAATTATGGCTACACCTTC. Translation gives CASNVLDRNYGYTF.

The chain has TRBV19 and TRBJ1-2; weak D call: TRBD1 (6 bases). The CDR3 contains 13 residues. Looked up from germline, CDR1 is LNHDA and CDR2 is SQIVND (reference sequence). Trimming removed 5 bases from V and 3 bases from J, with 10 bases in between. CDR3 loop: CASSFRQDYGYTF. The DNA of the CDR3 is TGTGCCAGTAGTTTTCGACAGGACTATGGCTACACCTTC.

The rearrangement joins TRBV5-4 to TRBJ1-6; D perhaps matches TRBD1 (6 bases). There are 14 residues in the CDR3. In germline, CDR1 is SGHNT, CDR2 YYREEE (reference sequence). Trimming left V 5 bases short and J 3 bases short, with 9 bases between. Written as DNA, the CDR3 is TGTGCCAGCAGTAACAGGGACTATAATTCACCCCTCCACTTT. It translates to CASSNRDYNSPLHF.

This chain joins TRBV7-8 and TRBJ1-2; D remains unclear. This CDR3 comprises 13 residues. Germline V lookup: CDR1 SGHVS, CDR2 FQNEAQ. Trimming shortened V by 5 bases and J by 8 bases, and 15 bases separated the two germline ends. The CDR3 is CASSPGVSEGYTF. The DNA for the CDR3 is TGTGCCAGCAGCCCAGGCGTTTCGGAGGGCTACACCTTC. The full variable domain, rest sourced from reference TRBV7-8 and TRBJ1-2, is GAGVSQSPRYKVAKRGQDVALRCDPISGHVSLFWYQQALGQGPEFLTYFQNEAQLDKSGLPSDRFFAERPEGSVSTLKIQRTQQEDSAVYLCASSPGVSEGYTFGSGTRLTVV.

CDR3 loop: CASSEYWDYGYTF. In DNA form, the CDR3 reads TGTGCCAGCAGTGAATATTGGGACTATGGCTACACCTTC. This chain joins TRBV6-1 and TRBJ1-2, with D unclear. Trimming pared 2 bases from V and 3 bases from J, leaving 7 bases between. The CDR3 is made up of 13 amino acids. CDR1 and CDR2 (germline): MNHNS, SASEGT.

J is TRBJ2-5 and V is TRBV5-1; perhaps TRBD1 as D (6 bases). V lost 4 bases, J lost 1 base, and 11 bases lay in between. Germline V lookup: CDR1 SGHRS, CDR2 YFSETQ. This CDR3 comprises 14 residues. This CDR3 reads CASSVQGGQETQYF. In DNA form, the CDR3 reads TGCGCCAGCAGCGTACAGGGTGGCCAAGAGACCCAGTACTTC.

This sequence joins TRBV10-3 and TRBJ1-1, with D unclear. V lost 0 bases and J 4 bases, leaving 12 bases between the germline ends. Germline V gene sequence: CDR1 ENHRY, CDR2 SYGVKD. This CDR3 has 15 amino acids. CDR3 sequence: CAISESSIRTTEAFF. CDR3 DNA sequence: TGTGCCATCAGTGAGTCCTCGATAAGGACCACTGAAGCTTTCTTT.

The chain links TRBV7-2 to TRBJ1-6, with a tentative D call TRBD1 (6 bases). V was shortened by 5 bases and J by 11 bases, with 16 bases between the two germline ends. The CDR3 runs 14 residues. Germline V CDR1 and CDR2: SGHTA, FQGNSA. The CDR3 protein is CASSPNRGITPLHF. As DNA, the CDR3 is TGTGCCAGCAGCCCCAATAGGGGGATTACACCCCTCCACTTT.

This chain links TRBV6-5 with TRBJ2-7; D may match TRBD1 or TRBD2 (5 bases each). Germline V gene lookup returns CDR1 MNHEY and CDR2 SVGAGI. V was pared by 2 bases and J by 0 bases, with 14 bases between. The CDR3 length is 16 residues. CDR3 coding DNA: TGTGCCAGCAGTTACCGAGGGGCCCACAGCTCCTACGAGCAGTACTTC. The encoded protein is CASSYRGAHSSYEQYF.

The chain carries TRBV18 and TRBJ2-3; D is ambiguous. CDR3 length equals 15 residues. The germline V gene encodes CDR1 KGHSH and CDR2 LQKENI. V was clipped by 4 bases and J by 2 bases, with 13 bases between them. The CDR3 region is CASSLSSLITDTQYF. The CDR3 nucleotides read TGTGCCAGCTCACTCTCGAGCCTGATCACAGATACGCAGTATTTT.

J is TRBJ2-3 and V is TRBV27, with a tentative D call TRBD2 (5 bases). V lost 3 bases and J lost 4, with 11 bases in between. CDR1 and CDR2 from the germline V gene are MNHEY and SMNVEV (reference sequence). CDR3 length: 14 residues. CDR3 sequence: CASSFFSLADTQYF. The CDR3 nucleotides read TGTGCCAGCAGTTTCTTCTCACTAGCAGATACGCAGTATTTT.

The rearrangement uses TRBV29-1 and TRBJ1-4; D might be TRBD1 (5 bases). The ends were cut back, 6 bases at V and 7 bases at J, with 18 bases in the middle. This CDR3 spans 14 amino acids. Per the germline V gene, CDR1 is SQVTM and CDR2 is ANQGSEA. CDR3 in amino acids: CSVATGTGGEKLFF. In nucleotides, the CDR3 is TGCAGCGTCGCAACCGGGACCGGGGGTGAAAAACTGTTTTTT.

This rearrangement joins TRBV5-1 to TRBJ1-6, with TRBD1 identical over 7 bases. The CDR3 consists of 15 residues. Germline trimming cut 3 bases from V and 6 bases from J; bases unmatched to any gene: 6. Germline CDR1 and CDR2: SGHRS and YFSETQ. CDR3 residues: CASSSVTGVNSPLHF. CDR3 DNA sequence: TGCGCCAGCAGCTCTGTCACAGGGGTTAATTCACCCCTCCACTTT.

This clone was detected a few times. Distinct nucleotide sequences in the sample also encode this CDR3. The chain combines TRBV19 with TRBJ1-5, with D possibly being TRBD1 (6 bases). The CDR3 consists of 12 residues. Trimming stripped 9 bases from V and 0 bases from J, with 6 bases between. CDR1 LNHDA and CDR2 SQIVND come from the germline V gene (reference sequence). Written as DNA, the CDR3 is TGTGCCAGCAGGGGTAGCAATCAGCCCCAGCATTTT. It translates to CASRGSNQPQHF.

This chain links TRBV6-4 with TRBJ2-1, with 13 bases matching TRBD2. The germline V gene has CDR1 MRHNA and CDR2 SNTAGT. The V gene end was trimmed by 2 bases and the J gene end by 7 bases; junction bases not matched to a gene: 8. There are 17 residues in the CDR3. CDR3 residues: CASSDTLLAGGQNEQFF. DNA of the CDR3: TGTGCCAGCAGTGACACTCTACTAGCGGGGGGGCAAAATGAGCAGTTCTTC.

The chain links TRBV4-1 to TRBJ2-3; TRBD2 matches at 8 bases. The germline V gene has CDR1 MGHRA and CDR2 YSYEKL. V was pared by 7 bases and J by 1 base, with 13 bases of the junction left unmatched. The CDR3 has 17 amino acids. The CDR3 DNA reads TGCGCCAGCACCTCTTTTGTTAGCGGGGAACGCACAGATACGCAGTATTTT. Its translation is CASTSFVSGERTDTQYF.

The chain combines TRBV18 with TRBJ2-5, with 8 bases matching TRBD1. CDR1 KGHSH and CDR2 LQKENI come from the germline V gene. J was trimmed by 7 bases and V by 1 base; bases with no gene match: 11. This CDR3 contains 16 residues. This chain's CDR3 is CASSPLGTGGPRTQYF. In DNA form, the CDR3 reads TGTGCCAGCTCACCACTCGGGACAGGAGGACCGAGGACCCAGTACTTC.

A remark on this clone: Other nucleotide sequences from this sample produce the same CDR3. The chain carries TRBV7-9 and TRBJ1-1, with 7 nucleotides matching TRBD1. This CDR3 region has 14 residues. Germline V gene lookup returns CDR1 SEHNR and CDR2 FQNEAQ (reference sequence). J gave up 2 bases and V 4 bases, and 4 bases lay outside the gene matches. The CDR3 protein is CASSSQGGNTEAFF. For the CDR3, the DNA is TGTGCCAGCAGCTCCCAGGGGGGCAACACTGAAGCTTTCTTT.

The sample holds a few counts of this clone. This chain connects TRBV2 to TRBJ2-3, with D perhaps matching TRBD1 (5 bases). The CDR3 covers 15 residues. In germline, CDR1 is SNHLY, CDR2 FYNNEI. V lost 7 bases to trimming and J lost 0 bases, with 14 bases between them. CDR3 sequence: CASTRDRTSTDTQYF. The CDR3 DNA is TGTGCCAGCACCAGAGACAGAACTAGCACAGATACGCAGTATTTT.

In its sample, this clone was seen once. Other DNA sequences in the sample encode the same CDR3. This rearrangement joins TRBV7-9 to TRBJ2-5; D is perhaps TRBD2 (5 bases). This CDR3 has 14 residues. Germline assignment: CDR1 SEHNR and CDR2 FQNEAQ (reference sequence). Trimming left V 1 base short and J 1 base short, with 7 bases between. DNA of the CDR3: TGTGCCAGCAGCTTAGGGGCGGGCCAAGAGACCCAGTACTTC. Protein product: CASSLGAGQETQYF.

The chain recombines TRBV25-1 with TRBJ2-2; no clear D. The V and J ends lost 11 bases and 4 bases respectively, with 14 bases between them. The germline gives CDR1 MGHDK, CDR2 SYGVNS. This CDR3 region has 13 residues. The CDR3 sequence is CASSAPVTGELFF. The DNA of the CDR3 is TGTGCCTCGAGTGCGCCTGTCACCGGGGAGCTGTTTTTT.

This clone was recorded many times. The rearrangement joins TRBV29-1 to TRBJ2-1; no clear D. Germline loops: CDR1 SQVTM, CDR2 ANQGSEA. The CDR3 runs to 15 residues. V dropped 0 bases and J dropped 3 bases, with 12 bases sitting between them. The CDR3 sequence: CSVEEGAQIYNEQFF. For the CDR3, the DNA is TGCAGCGTTGAAGAGGGCGCGCAGATCTACAATGAGCAGTTCTTC.

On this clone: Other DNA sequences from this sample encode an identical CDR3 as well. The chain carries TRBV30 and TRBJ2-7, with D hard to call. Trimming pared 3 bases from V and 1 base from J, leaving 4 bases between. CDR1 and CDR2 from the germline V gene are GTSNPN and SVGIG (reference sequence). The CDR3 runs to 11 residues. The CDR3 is CAWRDSYEQYF. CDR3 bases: TGTGCCTGGAGGGATTCCTACGAGCAGTACTTC.